The TCR beta chain under discussion was sequenced for a study of response to subunit inactivated influenza vaccine. Study-level results: Each seasonal influenza vaccination recruits few new T cells, the authors suggested.

TCRdb analysed the RT-PCR reads with MiXCR anew, one entry per CDR3 protein. The profile shows hundreds of thousands of distinct CDR3 sequences, 10% to 15% of them singletons. A remark on this clonotype: The antigen is unknown.

The CDR3 is 11 amino acids. Germline V gives CDR1 SGHDN, CDR2 FVKESK. With 8 bases clipped from V and 8 bases from J, the junction kept 4 bases outside the gene matches. The chain combines TRBV14 with TRBJ1-2; 8 bases fit TRBD1. The sequences come from PBMCs from blood, collected about 40 days after vaccination. This receptor was identified in a man between 45 and 60 years old who received an inactivated influenza vaccine. This chain's CDR3 is CASGAGGGYTF. CDR3 DNA sequence: TGTGCCAGCGGGGCAGGGGGCGGCTACACCTTC.